This T cell receptor beta chain emerged from a study of blood T cell repertoires in COVID-19. V lost 0 bases and J 6 bases, leaving 6 bases between the germline ends. Germline V gene lookup returns CDR1 MNHEY and CDR2 SVGAGI. The CDR3 is 12 amino acids. Residents of around 24 US areas, aged roughly 18 to 89 years, made up the participants. Original processing methods: Estimation of nucleated cell counts was performed using reference gene primer amplification. TCRdb's table, derived via immunoSEQ multiplex PCR, lists solely in-frame clones and lacks some. V, J and clone size were drawn from that table, and D and trimming were deduced from the DNA. In the table there are 300,000 or so clones, approximately 90% of which are singletons. This clone was counted once.

The source of this sequence is a woman aged 18 to 35 who had recovered from COVID-19. The chain couples TRBV6-5 to TRBJ2-7; D unresolved. Material: PBMCs or T cells enriched from blood (not recorded which). The CDR3 loop is CASSYSGGEQYF. CDR3 coding DNA: TGTGCCAGCAGTTACTCCGGCGGCGAGCAGTACTTC.